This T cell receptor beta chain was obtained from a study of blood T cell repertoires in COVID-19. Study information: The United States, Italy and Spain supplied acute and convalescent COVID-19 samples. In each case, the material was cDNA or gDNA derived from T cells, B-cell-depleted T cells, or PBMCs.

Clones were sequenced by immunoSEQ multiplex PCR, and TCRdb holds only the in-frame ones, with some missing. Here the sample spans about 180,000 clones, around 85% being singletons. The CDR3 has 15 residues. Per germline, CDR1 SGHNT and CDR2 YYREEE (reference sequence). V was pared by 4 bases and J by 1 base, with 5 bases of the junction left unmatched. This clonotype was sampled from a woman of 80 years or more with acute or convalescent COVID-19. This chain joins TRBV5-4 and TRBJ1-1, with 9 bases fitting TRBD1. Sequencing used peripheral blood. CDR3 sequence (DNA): TGTGCCAGCAGCGGGTTGGGACAGGGGAACACTGAAGCTTTCTTT. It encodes CASSGLGQGNTEAFF.